The 14 T cell receptor beta chains given below trace back to one sample, sequenced in a study of blood T cell repertoires in COVID-19. The table came from immunoSEQ multiplex PCR; TCRdb's copy has only in-frame clones and leaves some out. Of 200,000 to 250,000 clones listed, roughly nine tenths were seen once; the top ten hold less than 14%. The sample taken for sequencing was PBMCs or T cells enriched from blood (not recorded which). The receptors were sampled from a man aged 25 to 40 who had recovered from COVID-19.

The chain recombines TRBV6-5 with TRBJ1-2; D gene uncertain. Germline CDR1 MNHEY, CDR2 SVGAGI. Trimming pared 0 bases from V and 8 bases from J, leaving 7 bases between. The CDR3 extends over 12 amino acids. The CDR3 DNA reads TGTGCCAGCAGTTACTCGATGGGCGGCTACACCTTC. The encoded protein is CASSYSMGGYTF.

This clone appeared a single time. The CDR3 DNA reads TGTGCCAGCAGTGAACCTACAGCCCGCGGGGAGCTGTTTTTT. This sequence encodes CASSEPTARGELFF. The chain recombines TRBV6-1 with TRBJ2-2; D not resolved. With 2 bases removed from V and 7 bases from J, the gap between germline ends came to 11 bases. Germline CDR1 is MNHNS and CDR2 is SASEGT. CDR3 length equals 14 residues.

The chain employs TRBV6-5 and TRBJ2-4; 7 bases agree with TRBD1. From germline, CDR1 is MNHEY and CDR2 SVGAGI. V shed 4 bases, J shed 0 bases, and the junction held 6 bases outside the gene matches. This CDR3 has 16 amino acids. CDR3 amino acids: CASSWGQSLAKNIQYF. The CDR3 region has the DNA TGTGCCAGCAGTTGGGGACAGAGTTTAGCCAAAAACATTCAGTACTTC.

V is TRBV19 and J is TRBJ2-1; 7 nucleotides align to TRBD2. V gave up 3 bases and J gave up 4 bases; unmatched junction bases: 6. There are 15 residues in the CDR3. Per the germline V gene, CDR1 is LNHDA and CDR2 is SQIVND (reference sequence). CDR3 nucleotide sequence: TGTGCCAGTAGTATCCTGAGCGGGACTTACAATGAGCAGTTCTTC. Protein: CASSILSGTYNEQFF.

The rearrangement joins TRBV27 to TRBJ2-7; 9 positions match TRBD1. After removal of 6 bases from V and 6 bases from J, the junction contained 12 bases not matched to a gene. CDR1 is MNHEY, CDR2 SMNVEV, per germline (reference sequence). CDR3 length: 15 amino acids. CDR3: CASSLRGTGLVEQYF. CDR3 coding DNA: TGTGCCAGCAGCCTAAGGGGGACAGGGTTGGTCGAGCAGTACTTC.

As concerns this clone: The same CDR3 can be traced to other DNA sequences in this sample. The J gene is TRBJ2-3, the V gene TRBV7-2; 8 bases fit TRBD2. The V gene's germline CDR1 is SGHTA and CDR2 FQGNSA. V was clipped by 3 bases and J by 6 bases; unmatched bases: 2. The CDR3 length is 13 residues. CDR3 sequence: CASSFRLADTQYF. Written as DNA, the CDR3 is TGTGCCAGCAGCTTTAGACTAGCGGATACGCAGTATTTT.

The J gene is TRBJ2-5, the V gene TRBV20-1, with a possible D match to TRBD1 (5 bases). V lost 4 bases to trimming and J lost 9 bases, with 12 bases between them. The germline V gene has CDR1 DFQATT and CDR2 SNEGSKA (reference sequence). The CDR3 runs 11 residues. Here the CDR3 DNA reads TGCAGTGCTATTACAGGATCAGCCCAGTACTTC. It is translated as CSAITGSAQYF.

The rearrangement uses TRBV4-2 and TRBJ1-5; D perhaps matches TRBD1 (5 bases). This CDR3 contains 16 residues. Germline assignment: CDR1 LGHNA and CDR2 YNFKEQ. Trimming left V 0 bases short and J 5 bases short, with 14 bases between. CDR3 sequence (DNA): TGTGCCAGCAGCCAAGAGCCCGGGGGTTGGGATCAGCCCCAGCATTTT. Translating gives CASSQEPGGWDQPQHF.

The chain links TRBV11-2 to TRBJ2-1; 7 bases are a match to TRBD2. V shed 9 bases, J shed 1 base, and the junction held 12 bases outside the gene matches. The CDR3 is made up of 16 amino acids. The germline V gene has CDR1 SGHAT and CDR2 FQNNGV. The CDR3 DNA is TGTGCCAGTTGGGGGGGGAGTGGGTCTTCCTACAATGAGCAGTTCTTC. Amino acids: CASWGGSGSSYNEQFF.

The chain combines TRBV5-1 with TRBJ1-1, with D unresolved. This CDR3 contains 15 residues. The V and J ends lost 1 base and 4 bases respectively, with 14 bases between them. In germline, CDR1 is SGHRS, CDR2 YFSETQ. The CDR3 sequence: CASSLIGGVGTEAFF. CDR3 coding DNA: TGCGCCAGCAGCTTGATTGGCGGGGTGGGCACTGAAGCTTTCTTT.

This chain uses TRBV7-6 with TRBJ1-5; D gene ambiguous. Germline CDR1 and CDR2: SGHVS and FNYEAQ. The CDR3 extends over 16 amino acids. V shed 0 bases and J shed 4 bases, with 13 bases lying between them. The CDR3 reads CASSLAPTEKNQPQHF. The CDR3 nucleotides are TGTGCCAGCAGCTTAGCGCCCACAGAGAAGAATCAGCCCCAGCATTTT.

This chain links TRBV3-1 (or the pseudogene TRBV3-2) with TRBJ1-5; D unresolved. CDR1 and CDR2 (germline): LGHDT, YNNKEL (reference sequence). This CDR3 has 17 amino acids. V lost 0 bases to trimming and J lost 9 bases, with 21 bases between them. The CDR3 coding sequence is TGTGCCAGCAGCCAAGATCGTGTCAGACAACCTTCTCGGCCCCAGCATTTT. This gives the protein CASSQDRVRQPSRPQHF.

V and J are TRBV3-1 (or the pseudogene TRBV3-2) and TRBJ2-3; TRBD2 agrees at 8 bases. The trim removed 0 bases at V and 2 bases at J, leaving 7 bases unmatched. The CDR3 totals 17 residues. Germline assignment: CDR1 LGHDT and CDR2 YNNKEL (reference sequence). For the CDR3, the DNA is TGTGCCAGCAGCCAAGATTCGGCGGGGGGATACACAGATACGCAGTATTTT. Amino acid sequence: CASSQDSAGGYTDTQYF.

V usage is TRBV5-1 and J usage is TRBJ1-1, with D maybe TRBD1 (6 bases). The V gene lost 2 bases and the J gene lost 6 bases, with 20 bases spanning the gap. CDR3 length: 16 amino acids. Germline V gene lookup returns CDR1 SGHRS and CDR2 YFSETQ. The CDR3 spells CASSFVVGRGSAEAFF. CDR3 DNA: TGCGCCAGCAGCTTCGTTGTCGGCAGGGGTTCGGCTGAAGCTTTCTTT.